This is a list of T cell receptor beta chains from one sample in a study of Graves' ophthalmopathy and Graves' hyperthyroidism. TCRdb independently ran MiXCR on the multiplex PCR reads; one entry per CDR3 protein. The profile covers 650,000 to 900,000 distinct CDR3 sequences, with roughly 40% appearing a single time and less than 55% taken by the ten largest. The sequenced material came from peripheral blood. The source is an adult man with Graves' ophthalmopathy. Each CDR3 is given with its conserved first and last residue. Each record gives: V gene, D gene, clone size, J gene, CDR3 DNA, CDR3 protein. A D gene is named only where the DNA matches it firmly. Rows may omit the clone size; those that give it use once, few, many or a size class.

TRBV27,TRBD1,.,TRBJ1-5,TGTGCCAGCAGTTTATCCGGACAGGGGAACGGTCAGCCCCAGCATTTT,CASSLSGQGNGQPQHF
TRBV2,.,.,TRBJ1-6,TGTGCCAGCAGTGACCGGGGCATCAATTCACCCCTCCACTTT,CASSDRGINSPLHF
TRBV25-1,TRBD2,.,TRBJ2-7,TGTGCCAGCAGCACTACCAGCGGGGGCGACGAGCAGTACTTC,CASSTTSGGDEQYF
TRBV20-1,.,many,TRBJ1-2,TGCAGTGCTAGTGACAGGATTGGGATGGGTGGCTACACCTTC,CSASDRIGMGGYTF
TRBV19,.,few,TRBJ2-6,TGTGCCAGTCGGAGGGGGCAGGGCTCTGGGGCCAACGTCCTGACTTTC,CASRRGQGSGANVLTF
TRBV27,.,few,TRBJ2-5,TGTGCCAGCAGCCCTCAGGGGAGAGGGGAGACCCAGTACTTC,CASSPQGRGETQYF
TRBV10-2,.,.,TRBJ1-2,TGCGCCAGCAGTGAGTCGATGGGGGGCGCGGATGGCTACACCTTC,CASSESMGGADGYTF
TRBV20-1,.,few,TRBJ2-2,TGCAGTGCTAGAGATTCGGCCTTGAACACCGGGGAGCTGTTTTTT,CSARDSALNTGELFF
TRBV5-1,TRBD2,.,TRBJ2-5,TGCGCCAGCAGCTTGCGGTCGTCTAGCGGGAAGGGAAAAGAGACCCAGTACTTC,CASSLRSSSGKGKETQYF
TRBV12-3/TRBV12-4,.,.,TRBJ2-5,TGTGCCAGCAGTTTCGGTTCTGGGAGGCAAGAGACCCAGTACTTC,CASSFGSGRQETQYF
TRBV25-1,TRBD2,.,TRBJ2-5,TGTGCCAGCAGTGATACGGGACTAGCGGAAGAGACCCAGTACTTC,CASSDTGLAEETQYF
TRBV20-1,.,many,TRBJ2-7,TGCAGTGCTAGAGGGCCGGCCTACGAGCAGTACTTC,CSARGPAYEQYF
TRBV29-1,.,.,TRBJ1-5,TGCAGCGTGACCCAAGAGACCCAGCATTTT,CSVTQETQHF
TRBV6-2/TRBV6-3,.,.,TRBJ1-1,TGTGCCAGCAGTTACAGGGAGGGACTTTGGGACACTGAAGCTTTCTTT,CASSYREGLWDTEAFF
TRBV2,.,.,TRBJ1-1,TGTGCCAGCTCATCCTGGGACAAGAACACTGAAGCTTTCTTT,CASSSWDKNTEAFF
TRBV10-3,.,many,TRBJ2-7,TGTGCCATCAGTGATCACGGCTCCTACGAGCAGTACTTC,CAISDHGSYEQYF
TRBV6-5,.,.,TRBJ2-7,TGTGCCAGCAGTTACCTCAGTAGGGGGCTCCGGTCGCGGGAGGTTTACGAGCAGTACTTC,CASSYLSRGLRSREVYEQYF
TRBV2,.,.,TRBJ1-4,TGTGCCAGCAGTTACTCGGCCAGTTCATCAACTAATGAAAAACTGTTTTTT,CASSYSASSSTNEKLFF
TRBV7-3,TRBD1,.,TRBJ2-7,TGCGCCAGCAGCCAAGAACAGGGGGGCGCCTACGAGCAGTACTTC,CASSQEQGGAYEQYF
TRBV2,TRBD1,.,TRBJ1-4,TGTGCCAGCAGTTTTCGGTCGGGACAGGGCGTAACTAATGAAAAACTGTTTTTT,CASSFRSGQGVTNEKLFF
TRBV12-3/TRBV12-4,TRBD1,few,TRBJ2-7,TGTGCCAGCAAAACCGGGACAGGGGACGAGCAGTACTTC,CASKTGTGDEQYF
TRBV2,TRBD1,.,TRBJ2-6,TGTGCCAGCAGTGAACAGGGGGCGTATGGGGCCAACGTCCTGACTTTC,CASSEQGAYGANVLTF
TRBV7-2,TRBD1,once,TRBJ2-7,TGTGCCAGCAGCGCCCAGGACAGGGGTTTTCAGTACTTC,CASSAQDRGFQYF
TRBV7-2,.,few,TRBJ1-5,TGTGCCAGCAGCTTAATTGGTGGGCCCCAGCATTTT,CASSLIGGPQHF
TRBV11-2,.,.,TRBJ2-6,TGTGCCAGCAGCTTAGGCCCGCGGGGCTCTGGGGCCAACGTCCTGACTTTC,CASSLGPRGSGANVLTF
TRBV9,TRBD2,.,TRBJ2-2,TGTGCCAGCAGCCCGAGCGGGACTAGCGGGAGAAAAACCGGGGAGCTGTTTTTT,CASSPSGTSGRKTGELFF
TRBV5-6,.,.,TRBJ1-3,TGTGCCAGCAGCCGTGGGTGGGACACCATATATTTT,CASSRGWDTIYF
TRBV20-1,.,.,TRBJ2-3,TGCAGTGCTAGAGATGACGGAAGGGGTTCAGATACGCAGTATTTT,CSARDDGRGSDTQYF
TRBV7-9,TRBD1,few,TRBJ1-2,TGTGCCAGCAGCTTCACAAACACCGGGACAGGGGCGAACTATGGCTACACCTTC,CASSFTNTGTGANYGYTF